This record concerns one TCR beta chain sequence. This CDR3 is also generated by other DNA sequences in the sample. The CDR3 is 11 amino acids. V was clipped by 8 bases and J by 10 bases; unmatched bases: 5. Germline loops: CDR1 MDHEN, CDR2 SYDVKM. This entry is derived from a study of control samples from healthy donors and cancer patients. Assay: immunoSEQ multiplex PCR; the TCRdb copy retains only in-frame clones and omits some. The table lists some 120,000 clones, about 94% of them singletons, with roughly 4% in the top ten. Specimen: blood. The sequence was obtained from a man aged 25 to 40 in good health. The chain has TRBV28 and TRBJ2-1; TRBD2 aligns across 7 bases. The CDR3 region is CASGPAGEQFF. The CDR3 DNA reads as TGTGCCAGCGGACCAGCGGGAGAGCAGTTCTTC.